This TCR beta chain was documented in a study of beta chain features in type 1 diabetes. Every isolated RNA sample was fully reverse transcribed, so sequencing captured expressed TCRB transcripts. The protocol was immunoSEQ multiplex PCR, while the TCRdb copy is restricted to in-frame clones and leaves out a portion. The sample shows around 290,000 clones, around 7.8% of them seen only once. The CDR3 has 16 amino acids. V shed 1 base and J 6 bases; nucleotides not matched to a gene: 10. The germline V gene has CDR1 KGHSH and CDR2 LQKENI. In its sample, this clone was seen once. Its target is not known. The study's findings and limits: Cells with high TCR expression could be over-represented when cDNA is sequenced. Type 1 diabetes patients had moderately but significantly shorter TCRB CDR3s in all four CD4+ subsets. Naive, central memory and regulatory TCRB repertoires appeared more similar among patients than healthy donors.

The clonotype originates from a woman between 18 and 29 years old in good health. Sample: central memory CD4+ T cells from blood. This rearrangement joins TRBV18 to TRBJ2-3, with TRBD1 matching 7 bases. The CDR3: CASSPLQGVRLDTQYF. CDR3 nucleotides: TGTGCCAGCTCACCACTCCAGGGGGTAAGACTGGATACGCAGTATTTT.